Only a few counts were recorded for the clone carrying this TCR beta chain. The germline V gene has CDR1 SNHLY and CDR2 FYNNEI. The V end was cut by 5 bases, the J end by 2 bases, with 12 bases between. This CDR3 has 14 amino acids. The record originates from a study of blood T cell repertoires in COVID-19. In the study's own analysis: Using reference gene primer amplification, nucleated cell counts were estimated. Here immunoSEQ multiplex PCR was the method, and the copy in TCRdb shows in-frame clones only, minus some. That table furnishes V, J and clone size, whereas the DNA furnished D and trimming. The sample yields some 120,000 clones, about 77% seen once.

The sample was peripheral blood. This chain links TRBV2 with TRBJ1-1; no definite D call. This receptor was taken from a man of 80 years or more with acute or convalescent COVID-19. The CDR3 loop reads CASSISGFNTEAFF. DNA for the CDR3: TGTGCCAGCAGTATTAGCGGGTTCAACACTGAAGCTTTCTTT. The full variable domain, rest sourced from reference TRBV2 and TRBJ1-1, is EPEVTQTPSHQVTQMGQEVILRCVPISNHLYFYWYRQILGQKVEFLVSFYNNEISEKSEIFDDQFSVERPDGSNFTLKIRSTKLEDSAMYFCASSISGFNTEAFFGQGTRLTVV.